Presented here are 9 T cell receptor beta chains from one specimen sequenced in a study of OX40 agonist ivuxolimab in advanced cancers. Generated by immunoSEQ multiplex PCR, the TCRdb table keeps only in-frame clones and is missing some. The top ten hold about 3.7% of the sample, which has tens of thousands of clones, about nine tenths seen once. The sample in question was CD4+ or CD8+ T cells sorted from blood, obtained in a trial of the OX40 agonist ivuxolimab. These receptors all stem from an adult with an advanced solid tumor such as melanoma, head and neck, liver or kidney cancer.

The chain combines TRBV28 with TRBJ2-5; weak D call: TRBD1 (6 bases). The CDR3 spans 14 residues. Trimming took 6 bases from V and 7 from J, leaving 18 bases between them. Germline values: CDR1 MDHEN, CDR2 SYDVKM. CDR3 DNA sequence: TGTGCCAGCAGGAGCACAGGGCCCAAGGCGACCCAGTACTTC. Translated, it gives CASRSTGPKATQYF.

This chain uses TRBV7-3 with TRBJ2-1, with TRBD2 identical over 7 bases. The V segment lost 5 bases and the J segment 9 bases; nucleotides outside the gene matches: 19. Germline lookup yields CDR1 SGHTA and CDR2 FQGTGA. This CDR3 has 17 amino acids. The CDR3 here is CASSPPTGLVDRGEQFF. DNA for the CDR3: TGTGCCAGCAGCCCCCCCACCGGACTAGTTGATAGGGGTGAGCAGTTCTTC. Using reference TRBV7-3 and TRBJ2-1 for the parts outside the CDR3, the full variable domain is GAGVSQTPSNKVTEKGKYVELRCDPISGHTALYWYRQSLGQGPEFLIYFQGTGAADDSGLPNDRFFAVRPEGSVSTLKIQRTERGDSAVYLCASSPPTGLVDRGEQFFGPGTRLTVL.

This clone has only one observation. The DNA for the CDR3 is TGTGCCAGCAGCCCTTCCGGGACAAGGAGCTCCTACGAGCAGTACTTC. This gives the protein CASSPSGTRSSYEQYF. The chain has TRBV7-3 and TRBJ2-7; D may be TRBD1 (6 bases). CDR1 and CDR2 from the germline V gene are SGHTA and FQGTGA. V lost 5 bases and J lost 0, with 17 bases in between. This CDR3 contains 16 residues.

This clone was detected only once. V gene TRBV18 combines with J gene TRBJ2-5, with D hard to call. The CDR3 sequence is 13 residues long. Per the germline V gene, CDR1 is KGHSH and CDR2 is LQKENI. Trimming stripped 3 bases from V and 5 bases from J, with 10 bases between. The CDR3 region is CASSPNPRETQYF. CDR3 DNA sequence: TGTGCCAGCTCACCCAACCCCCGGGAGACCCAGTACTTC. The full variable domain, completed using reference TRBV18 and TRBJ2-5, is NAGVMQNPRHLVRRRGQEARLRCSPMKGHSHVYWYRQLPEEGLKFMVYLQKENIIDESGMPKERFSAEFPKEGPSILRIQQVVRGDSAAYFCASSPNPRETQYFGPGTRLLVL.

The genes are TRBV9 and TRBJ1-2, with 7 bases that match TRBD1. The junction had 10 bases not matched to a gene; V was cut back by 5 bases and J by 6 bases. Germline V CDR1 and CDR2: SGDLS, YYNGEE. The CDR3 extends over 14 amino acids. CDR3 DNA sequence: TGTGCCAGCAGTAAGACAGGGACCGAAAATGGCTACACCTTC. This codes for CASSKTGTENGYTF. The full variable domain, its missing parts supplied by reference TRBV9 and TRBJ1-2, is DSGVTQTPKHLITATGQRVTLRCSPRSGDLSVYWYQQSLDQGLQFLIQYYNGEERAKGNILERFSAQQFPDLHSELNLSSLELGDSALYFCASSKTGTENGYTFGSGTRLTVV.

CDR3 amino acids: CASSPQENTIYF. In DNA form, the CDR3 reads TGTGCCAGCTCACCCCAAGAAAACACCATATATTTT. This sequence joins TRBV18 and TRBJ1-3; D uncertain. The CDR3 sequence is 12 residues long. V dropped 3 bases and J dropped 6 bases, with 6 bases sitting between them. CDR1 KGHSH and CDR2 LQKENI come from the germline V gene.

V usage is TRBV28 and J usage is TRBJ1-1; possibly TRBD1 for D (6 bases). Trimming left V 7 bases short and J 0 bases short, with 12 bases between. This CDR3 spans 14 amino acids. Germline CDR1 is MDHEN and CDR2 is SYDVKM. CDR3 DNA: TGTGCCAGCAACAGGGTTGGCATGAACACTGAAGCTTTCTTT. It is translated as CASNRVGMNTEAFF.

To note about this clone: A read error may produce the germline difference seen at one junction end. The rearrangement uses TRBV11-3 and TRBJ2-7; possibly TRBD1 for D (6 bases). CDR3 size: 13 residues. Germline loops: CDR1 SGHNT, CDR2 YENEEA. The CDR3 sequence is CASSRQPGDEQHF. DNA for the CDR3: TGTGCCAGCAGCCGACAGCCAGGGGACGAGCAGCACTTC.

In its sample, this clone was seen a few times. The chain links TRBV5-1 to TRBJ2-1; TRBD2 agrees at 12 bases. Germline V gene lookup returns CDR1 SGHRS and CDR2 YFSETQ. The CDR3 runs 17 residues. The V and J ends lost 5 bases and 8 bases, in that order; junction bases with no gene match: 14. The DNA of the CDR3 is TGCGCCAGCAGGATCTCTAGCGGGGGGGCCAGTGGCGATGAGCAGTTCTTC. Its protein product is CASRISSGGASGDEQFF.